This TCR beta chain originates from a study of cytomegalovirus exposure and HLA in healthy donors. About this clone: Its antigen is not known.

Germline CDR1 reads GTSNPN; CDR2 reads SVGIG (reference sequence). This CDR3 region has 15 residues. Losses at the gene ends were 5 bases for V and 0 bases for J; bases not matched to a gene: 2. Study observations and caveats: One variant, a missense change in DCLRE1C, was linked in a later analysis to TCR beta V- and J-gene trimming. Being productive about 90% or about 30% of the time was typical of most TCR beta V segments in an earlier analysis. Relative to equally common others, HLA-associated TCR beta chains showed greater clonal expansion in a later analysis. An analysis that came later showed most CMV-associated TCR beta chains appearing HLA-restricted.

The PCR made use of 60 Vbeta and 13 Jbeta primers. Produced via immunoSEQ multiplex PCR; TCRdb's table is partial and in-frame only. Of 55,000 to 75,000 clones in the sample, roughly two thirds were seen once. The rearrangement joins TRBV30 to TRBJ2-3, with 13 nucleotides matching TRBD2. The sequenced material came from PBMCs. This receptor was obtained from a man in his forties in good health and CMV-seropositive. CDR3 sequence (DNA): TGTGCCTGGGCGGGACTAGCGGGGAGCACAGATACGCAGTATTTT. This sequence encodes CAWAGLAGSTDTQYF.